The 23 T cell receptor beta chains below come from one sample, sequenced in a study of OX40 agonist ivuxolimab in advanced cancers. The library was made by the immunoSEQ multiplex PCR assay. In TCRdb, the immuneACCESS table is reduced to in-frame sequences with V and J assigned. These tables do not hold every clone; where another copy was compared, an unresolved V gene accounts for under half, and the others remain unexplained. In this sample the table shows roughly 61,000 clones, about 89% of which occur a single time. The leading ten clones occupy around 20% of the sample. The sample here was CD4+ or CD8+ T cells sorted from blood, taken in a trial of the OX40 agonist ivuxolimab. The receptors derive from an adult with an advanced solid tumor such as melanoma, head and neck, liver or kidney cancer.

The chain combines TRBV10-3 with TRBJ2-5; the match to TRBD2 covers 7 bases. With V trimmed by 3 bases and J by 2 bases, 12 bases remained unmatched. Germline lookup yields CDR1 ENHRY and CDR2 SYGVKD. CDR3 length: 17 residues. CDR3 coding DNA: TGTGCCATCAGTGATCCCCAGCGGGGTGGAAAACAAGAGACCCAGTACTTC. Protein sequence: CAISDPQRGGKQETQYF.

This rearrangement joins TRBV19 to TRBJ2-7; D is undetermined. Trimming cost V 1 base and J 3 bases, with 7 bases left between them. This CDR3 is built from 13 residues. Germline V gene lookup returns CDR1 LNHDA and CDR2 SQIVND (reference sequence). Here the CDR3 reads CASSIVVGYEQYF. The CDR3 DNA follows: TGTGCCAGTAGTATAGTTGTTGGCTACGAGCAGTACTTC.

CDR3 sequence (DNA): TGCGCCAGCAGCTACGTCCGACAGGGACAGGAGAACACTGAAGCTTTCTTT. Its translation is CASSYVRQGQENTEAFF. The chain carries TRBV4-1 and TRBJ1-1; TRBD1 matches 8 bases. The CDR3 runs to 17 residues. V trimming: 5 bases; J trimming: 1 base; junction bases outside the gene matches: 12. Germline V gene sequence: CDR1 MGHRA, CDR2 YSYEKL.

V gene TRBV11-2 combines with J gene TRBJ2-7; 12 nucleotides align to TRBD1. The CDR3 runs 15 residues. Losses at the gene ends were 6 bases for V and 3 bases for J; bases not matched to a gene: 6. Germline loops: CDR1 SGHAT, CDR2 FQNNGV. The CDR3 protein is CASSSGQGAFYEQYF. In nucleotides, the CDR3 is TGTGCCAGCAGTTCGGGACAGGGGGCCTTCTACGAGCAGTACTTC. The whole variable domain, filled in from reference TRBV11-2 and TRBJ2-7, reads EAGVAQSPRYKIIEKRQSVAFWCNPISGHATLYWYQQILGQGPKLLIQFQNNGVVDDSQLPKDRFSAERLKGVDSTLKIQPAKLEDSAVYLCASSSGQGAFYEQYFGPGTRLTVT.

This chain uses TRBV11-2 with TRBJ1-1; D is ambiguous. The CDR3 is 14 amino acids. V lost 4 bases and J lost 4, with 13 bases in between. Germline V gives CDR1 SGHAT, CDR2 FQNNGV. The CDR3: CASSSRGWATEAFF. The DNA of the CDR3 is TGTGCCAGCAGCTCTAGAGGTTGGGCCACTGAAGCTTTCTTT.

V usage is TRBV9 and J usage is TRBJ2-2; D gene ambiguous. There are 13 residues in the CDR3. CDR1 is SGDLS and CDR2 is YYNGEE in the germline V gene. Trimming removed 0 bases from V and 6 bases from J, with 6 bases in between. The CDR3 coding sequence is TGTGCCAGCAGCGTAGATAAGGCCGGGGAGCTGTTTTTT. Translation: CASSVDKAGELFF. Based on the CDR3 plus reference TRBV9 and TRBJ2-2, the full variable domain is DSGVTQTPKHLITATGQRVTLRCSPRSGDLSVYWYQQSLDQGLQFLIQYYNGEERAKGNILERFSAQQFPDLHSELNLSSLELGDSALYFCASSVDKAGELFFGEGSRLTVL.

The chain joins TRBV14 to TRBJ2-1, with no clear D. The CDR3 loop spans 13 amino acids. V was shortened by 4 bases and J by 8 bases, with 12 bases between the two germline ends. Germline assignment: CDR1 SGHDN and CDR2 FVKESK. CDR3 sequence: CASSPFLYDEQFF. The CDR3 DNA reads TGTGCCAGCAGCCCCTTCCTATATGATGAGCAGTTCTTC.

The CDR3 DNA is TGTGCCAGCAGTGAACTGCAGGCACCTAATGAGCAGTTCTTC. Amino acid sequence: CASSELQAPNEQFF. The chain uses TRBV6-1 and TRBJ2-1; unclear D gene. CDR3 length: 14 residues. Germline values: CDR1 MNHNS, CDR2 SASEGT. The germline V and J ends were trimmed by 2 bases and 7 bases, with 12 bases remaining between them.

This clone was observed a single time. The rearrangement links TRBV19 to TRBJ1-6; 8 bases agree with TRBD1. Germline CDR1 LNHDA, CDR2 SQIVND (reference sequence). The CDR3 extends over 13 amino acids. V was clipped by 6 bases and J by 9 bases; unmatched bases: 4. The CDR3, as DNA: TGTGCCAGTAGCCTGGGACAGGCTTCACCCCTCCACTTT. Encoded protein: CASSLGQASPLHF.

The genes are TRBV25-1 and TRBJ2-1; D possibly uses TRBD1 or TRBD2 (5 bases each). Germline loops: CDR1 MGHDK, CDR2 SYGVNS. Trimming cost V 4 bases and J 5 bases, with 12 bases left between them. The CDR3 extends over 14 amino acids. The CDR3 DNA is TGTGCCAGCAGTGGCTCCTGGGGGAACAATGAGCAGTTCTTC. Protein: CASSGSWGNNEQFF.

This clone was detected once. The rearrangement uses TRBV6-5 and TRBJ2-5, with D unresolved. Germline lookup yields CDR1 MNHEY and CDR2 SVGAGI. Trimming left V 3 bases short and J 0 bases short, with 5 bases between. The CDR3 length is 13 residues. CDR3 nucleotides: TGTGCCAGCAGTTATCAGGACCAAGAGACCCAGTACTTC. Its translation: CASSYQDQETQYF.

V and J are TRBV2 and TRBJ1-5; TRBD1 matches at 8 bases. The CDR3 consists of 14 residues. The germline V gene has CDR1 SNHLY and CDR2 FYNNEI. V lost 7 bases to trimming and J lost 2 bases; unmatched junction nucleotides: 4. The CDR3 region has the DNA TGTGCCAGCACCATGGGACAGGGCAATCAGCCCCAGCATTTT. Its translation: CASTMGQGNQPQHF.

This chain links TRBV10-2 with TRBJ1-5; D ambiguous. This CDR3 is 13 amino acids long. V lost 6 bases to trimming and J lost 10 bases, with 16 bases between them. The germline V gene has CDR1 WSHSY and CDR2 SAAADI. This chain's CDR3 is CASRTGRGDPQHF. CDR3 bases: TGCGCCAGCAGAACGGGCCGAGGAGATCCCCAGCATTTT.

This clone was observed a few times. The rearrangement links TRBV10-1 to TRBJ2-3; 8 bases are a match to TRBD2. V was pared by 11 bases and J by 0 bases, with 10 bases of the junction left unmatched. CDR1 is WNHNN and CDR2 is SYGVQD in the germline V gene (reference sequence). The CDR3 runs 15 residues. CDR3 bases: TGCGCCTCGGCTTCAGCGGGGGTTAGCACAGATACGCAGTATTTT. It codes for CASASAGVSTDTQYF.

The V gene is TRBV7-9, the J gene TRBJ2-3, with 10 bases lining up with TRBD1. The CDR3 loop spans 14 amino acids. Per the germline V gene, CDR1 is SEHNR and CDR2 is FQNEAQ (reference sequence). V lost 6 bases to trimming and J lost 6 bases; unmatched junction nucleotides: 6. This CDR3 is CASSLTGGADTQYF. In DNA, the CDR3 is TGTGCCAGCAGTCTGACAGGGGGCGCGGATACGCAGTATTTT.

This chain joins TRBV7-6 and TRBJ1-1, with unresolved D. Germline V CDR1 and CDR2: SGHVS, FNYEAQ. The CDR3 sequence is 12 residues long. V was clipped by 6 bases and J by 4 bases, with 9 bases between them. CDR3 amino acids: CASSSVATEAFF. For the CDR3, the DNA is TGTGCCAGCAGTTCGGTGGCCACTGAAGCTTTCTTT.

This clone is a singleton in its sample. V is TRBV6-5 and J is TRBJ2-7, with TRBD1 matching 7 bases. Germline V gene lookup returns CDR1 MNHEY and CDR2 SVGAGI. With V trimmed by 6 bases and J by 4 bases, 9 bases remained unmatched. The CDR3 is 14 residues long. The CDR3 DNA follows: TGTGCCAGCAGCTTGACAGGGAAGGGGTACGAGCAGTACTTC. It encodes CASSLTGKGYEQYF.

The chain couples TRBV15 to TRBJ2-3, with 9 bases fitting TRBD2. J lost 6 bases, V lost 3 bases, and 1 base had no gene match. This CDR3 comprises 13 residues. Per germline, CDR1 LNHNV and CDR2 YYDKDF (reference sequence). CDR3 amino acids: CATSSSGSDTQYF. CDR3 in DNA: TGTGCCACCAGCAGTAGCGGGAGCGATACGCAGTATTTT.

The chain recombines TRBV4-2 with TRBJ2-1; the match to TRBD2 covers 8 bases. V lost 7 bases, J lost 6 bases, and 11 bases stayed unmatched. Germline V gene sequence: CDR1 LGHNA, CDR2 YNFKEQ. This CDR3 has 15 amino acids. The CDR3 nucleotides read TGTGCCAGCACCCCCATAGCGGGGAGTTTCAATGAGCAGTTCTTC. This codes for CASTPIAGSFNEQFF.

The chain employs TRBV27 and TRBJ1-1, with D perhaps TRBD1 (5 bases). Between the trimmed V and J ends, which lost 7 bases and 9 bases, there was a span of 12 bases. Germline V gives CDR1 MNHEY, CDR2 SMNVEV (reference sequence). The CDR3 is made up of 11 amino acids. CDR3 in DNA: TGTGCCAGCATGAGTGGGACTCAAGCTTTCTTT. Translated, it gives CASMSGTQAFF.

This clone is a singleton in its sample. The CDR3 nucleotides read TGTGCCAGCAGCAAGGACAGGAGCACTAACTATGGCTACACCTTC. This gives the protein CASSKDRSTNYGYTF. The V and J genes are TRBV6-1 and TRBJ1-2; 7 bases agree with TRBD1. This CDR3 region has 15 residues. Germline CDR1 reads MNHNS; CDR2 reads SASEGT. The ends lost 6 bases at V and 0 bases at J; junction bases unmatched: 7.

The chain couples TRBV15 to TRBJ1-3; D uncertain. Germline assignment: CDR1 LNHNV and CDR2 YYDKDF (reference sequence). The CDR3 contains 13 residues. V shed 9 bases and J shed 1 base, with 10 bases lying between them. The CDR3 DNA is TGTGCCACTGAGGCGGGGTCTGGAAACACCATATATTTT. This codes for CATEAGSGNTIYF.

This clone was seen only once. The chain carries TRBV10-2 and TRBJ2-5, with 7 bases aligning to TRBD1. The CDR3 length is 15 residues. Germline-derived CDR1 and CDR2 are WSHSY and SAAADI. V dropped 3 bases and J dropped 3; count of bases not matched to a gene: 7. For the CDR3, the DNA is TGCGCCAGCAGTGAAACAGGGGTTAAGAAAGAGACCCAGTACTTC. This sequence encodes CASSETGVKKETQYF.